What follows describes a single TCR beta chain. Its antigen is currently unknown. Treatment meaning: roughly 11-day PBMC culture with coronavirus spike peptide pools or control peptides (ViraFEST assay). The collection of CD4+ T cells from the unexposed donor took place before the COVID-19 pandemic (2011-2018). Antigen-specific T cells were expanded with peptide pools by ViraFEST, and TCRs were then sequenced. Testing used SARS-CoV-2 S/N and four cold-coronavirus spikes on unexposed-donor CD4+ T cells, cells permitting. This sample stems from a study of vaccination and CD4 T cells after COVID-19. The CDR3 is made up of 12 amino acids. V lost 6 bases and J 4 bases, leaving 10 bases between the germline ends. Germline CDR1 and CDR2: MDHEN and SYDVKM. Cultured CD4+ T-cell DNA underwent Oncomine TCR Beta short-read sequencing. CD4+ T cells were cultured, and genomic DNA was extracted from them. One entry per CDR3 protein, called by TCRdb with MiXCR from the PCR reads. The table shows over 9,000 distinct CDR3 sequences, with about 38% occurring only once.

The source is a human donor in good health. V gene TRBV28 combines with J gene TRBJ2-7; D is unclear. What was sequenced was CD4+ T cells from blood, cultured in vitro. The CDR3, as DNA: TGTGCCAGCAGCCTCCGCCCTTACGAGCAGTACTTC. This sequence encodes CASSLRPYEQYF.